This TCR beta chain was sequenced during a study of blood T cells in healthy people across ages. It was with a sample-barcoded 5' primer and a J-beta primer mix that a second PCR of roughly 7 to 12 cycles was run. TCRdb reprocessed the 5' RACE reads via MiXCR and lists one record per CDR3 protein. The sample contains nearly 800,000 distinct CDR3 sequences, around a quarter of which appear only once. Every donor contributed about 10 milliliters of peripheral blood by blood draw. The CDR3 has 16 amino acids. Trimming took 2 bases from V and 0 from J, leaving 11 bases between them. CDR1 MDHEN and CDR2 SYDVKM come from the germline V gene. The sample was also linked to a second study, of T cells of mothers and their children. This second study says: The study obtained over 9.5 million TCR beta CDR3 reads per mother and around 3 million per child.

Sequenced: blood. The J gene is TRBJ2-1, the V gene TRBV28; D is unclear. The TCR sequence derives from a boy between 5 and 17 years old in good health. As DNA, the CDR3 is TGTGCCAGCAGTTTAGAGTCTACCCTCTCCTACAATGAGCAGTTCTTC. As protein: CASSLESTLSYNEQFF. Using reference TRBV28 and TRBJ2-1 for the parts outside the CDR3, the full variable domain is DVKVTQSSRYLVKRTGEKVFLECVQDMDHENMFWYRQDPGLGLRLIYFSYDVKMKEKGDIPEGYSVSREKKERFSLILESASTNQTSMYLCASSLESTLSYNEQFFGPGTRLTVL.